This is a list of T cell receptor beta chains from one sample in a study of T cell responses to AZD1222 COVID-19 vaccine. The table came from immunoSEQ multiplex PCR; TCRdb's copy has only in-frame clones and leaves some out. Of about 170,000 clones in the sample, over 75% were seen once. This material consisted of peripheral blood, taken on day 0 of AZD1222 vaccination. The origin of the receptors is an adult in good health. CDR3s include the opening cysteine and the closing phenylalanine or tryptophan. Fields, in order: V gene, clone size, J gene, D gene, CDR3 protein, CDR3 DNA. The D gene is left open where the match is weak. Clone size is not always given. Where it is, it says once, few, many or a class for expanded clones.

>TRBV5-5|-|TRBJ2-3|-
CASSPEAGSPDTQYF
TGTGCCAGCAGCCCGGAGGCAGGGTCACCAGATACGCAGTATTTT
>TRBV7-3|-|TRBJ1-1|-
CASSLTVNTEAFF
TGTGCCAGCAGCTTAACAGTGAACACTGAAGCTTTCTTT
>TRBV7-9|-|TRBJ1-5|TRBD1
CASSPGQVPRSEPQHF
TGTGCCAGCAGCCCTGGACAGGTCCCCCGATCAGAGCCCCAGCATTTT
>TRBV29-1|-|TRBJ1-5|-
CSVVENTNQPQHF
TGCAGCGTTGTGGAAAACACCAATCAGCCCCAGCATTTT
>TRBV7-9|-|TRBJ1-3|-
CASSLEELGRNTIYF
TGTGCCAGCAGCTTAGAGGAGTTAGGGCGAAACACCATATATTTT
>TRBV19|-|TRBJ1-2|-
CASSRRDYGYTF
TGTGCCAGTAGTCGACGGGATTATGGCTACACCTTC
>TRBV7-2|once|TRBJ2-5|TRBD2
CASSLSSGGGQETQYF
TGTGCCAGCAGCTTAAGTAGCGGCGGGGGGCAAGAGACCCAGTACTTC
>TRBV12-3/TRBV12-4|-|TRBJ2-5|TRBD1
CASSHRQGETQYF
TGTGCCAGCAGCCACCGACAGGGCGAGACCCAGTACTTC
>TRBV30|once|TRBJ2-4|-
CAWNPLAKNIQYF
TGTGCCTGGAATCCCCTAGCCAAAAACATTCAGTACTTC
>TRBV9|-|TRBJ1-3|TRBD1
CASSVASQGSGNTIYF
TGTGCCAGCAGCGTAGCTTCACAGGGGAGCGGAAACACCATATATTTT